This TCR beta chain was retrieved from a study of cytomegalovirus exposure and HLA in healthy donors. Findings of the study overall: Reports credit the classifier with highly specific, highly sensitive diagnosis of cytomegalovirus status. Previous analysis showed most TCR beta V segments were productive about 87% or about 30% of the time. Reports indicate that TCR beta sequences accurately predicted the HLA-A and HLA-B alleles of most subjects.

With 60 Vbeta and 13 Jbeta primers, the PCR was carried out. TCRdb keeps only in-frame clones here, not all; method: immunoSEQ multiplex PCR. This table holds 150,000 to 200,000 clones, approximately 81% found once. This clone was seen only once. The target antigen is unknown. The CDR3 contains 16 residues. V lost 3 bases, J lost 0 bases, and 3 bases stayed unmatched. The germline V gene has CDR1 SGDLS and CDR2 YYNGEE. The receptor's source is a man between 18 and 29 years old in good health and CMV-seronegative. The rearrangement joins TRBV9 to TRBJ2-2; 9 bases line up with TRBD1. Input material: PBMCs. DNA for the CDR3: TGTGCCAGCAGCGCGCGACAGGGGGCGAACACCGGGGAGCTGTTTTTT. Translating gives CASSARQGANTGELFF.